This TCR beta chain appears in the sequencing data of a study of identical twins. TCRdb reprocessed the 5' RACE reads with MiXCR, giving one entry per CDR3 protein. The data contain approximately 470,000 distinct CDR3 sequences, approximately 15% of them singletons. Trimming removed 6 bases from V and 6 bases from J; junction bases left unmatched: 9. This CDR3 contains 14 residues. Germline V gene data show CDR1 as DFQATT and CDR2 as SNEGSKA (reference sequence). In its sample, this clonotype was seen a few times. The same sample was also used in a study of yellow fever vaccine responses in identical twins.

The rearrangement links TRBV20-1 to TRBJ2-3, with TRBD2 identical over 10 bases. Material: CD4+ T cells sorted from blood. This clonotype originated in a woman aged 18-29 years in good health. This chain's CDR3 is CSANGASGSDTQYF. The CDR3 coding sequence is TGCAGTGCAAATGGGGCTAGCGGGAGTGATACGCAGTATTTT.